Reported below is one TCR beta chain. Its antigen is not identified. This sample was taken from a study of vaccination effects on CD4 cells after COVID-19. Study as a whole: Post-vaccine sampling took place a median of 72 days after the second dose.

TCRdb's table, derived via immunoSEQ multiplex PCR, lists solely in-frame clones and lacks some. The sample contains about 45,000 clones, approximately 70% of which appear only once. V was cut by 3 bases and J by 8 bases, with 13 bases left in between. The germline gives CDR1 SGHAT, CDR2 FQNNGV. This CDR3 is 14 amino acids long. Isolating CD4+ T cells followed approximately ten days of culture. Participants completed two doses of the BNT162b2 or mRNA-1273 vaccine. Nobody among the vaccine recipients had prior SARS-CoV-2 infection (nucleocapsid antibodies were negative). Fresh IL-2-containing medium replaced half the medium on days 3 and 7.

The sequence derives from a human donor who received a COVID-19 vaccine. The chain couples TRBV11-2 to TRBJ1-4, with unresolved D. The material sequenced was CD4+ T cells from PBMCs cultured without peptide, taken after COVID-19 vaccination. The CDR3 DNA sequence: TGTGCCAGCAGCTTTACCCTGGGTGGGGAAAAACTGTTTTTT. This encodes CASSFTLGGEKLFF.